One sample yielded the 20 T cell receptor beta chains listed below, sequenced in a study of T cell changes during pregnancy in multiple sclerosis. Generated by immunoSEQ multiplex PCR, the TCRdb table keeps only in-frame clones and is missing some. The sample records about 33,000 clones, 90% to 95% being singletons. The source material was CD4+ T cells from peripheral blood mononuclear cells, sampled in the third trimester of pregnancy. These receptors came from a female donor in good health, enrolled as a control in a pregnancy study.

V usage is TRBV11-1 and J usage is TRBJ2-1; weak D call: TRBD2 (6 bases). Per the germline V gene, CDR1 is SGHAT and CDR2 is FQDESV (reference sequence). The CDR3 sequence is 18 residues long. V shed 3 bases and J shed 1 base, with 19 bases lying between them. The CDR3 spells CASSFDGRGHMSYNEQFF. Here the CDR3 DNA reads TGTGCCAGCAGCTTTGACGGGAGAGGTCACATGTCCTACAATGAGCAGTTCTTC.

The V call is TRBV7-9, the J call TRBJ2-1, with 13 bases matching TRBD2. CDR1 is SEHNR and CDR2 is FQNEAQ in the germline V gene (reference sequence). The trim removed 1 base at V and 7 bases at J, leaving 7 bases unmatched. The CDR3 runs 17 residues. CDR3 sequence (DNA): TGTGCCAGCAGCTTAGGTCGGACTAGCGGGAGTTTAAATGAGCAGTTCTTC. Translation gives CASSLGRTSGSLNEQFF.

This chain joins TRBV7-9 and TRBJ2-5; a possible D gene is TRBD2 (6 bases). This CDR3 comprises 14 residues. The germline V gene has CDR1 SEHNR and CDR2 FQNEAQ (reference sequence). Between the trimmed V and J ends, which lost 2 bases and 5 bases, there was a span of 12 bases. CDR3 coding DNA: TGTGCCAGCAGCTTACTCTCCCGGGGGGAGACCCAGTACTTC. Residues: CASSLLSRGETQYF. The whole variable domain, remainder taken from reference TRBV7-9 and TRBJ2-5, is DTGVSQNPRHKITKRGQNVTFRCDPISEHNRLYWYRQTLGQGPEFLTYFQNEAQLEKSRLLSDRFSAERPKGSFSTLEIQRTEQGDSAMYLCASSLLSRGETQYFGPGTRLLVL.

The chain carries TRBV13 and TRBJ2-1; TRBD2 agrees at 9 bases. This CDR3 spans 17 amino acids. CDR1 and CDR2 from the germline V gene are PRHDT and FYEKMQ (reference sequence). V gave up 0 bases and J gave up 2 bases; unmatched junction bases: 5. Written as DNA, the CDR3 is TGTGCCAGCAGCTTAGGGTTTACTAGCGGGCCCTACAATGAGCAGTTCTTC. Its translation is CASSLGFTSGPYNEQFF.

This chain connects TRBV2 to TRBJ1-2; 7 positions match TRBD1. Germline trimming cut 3 bases from V and 2 bases from J; bases unmatched to any gene: 15. The germline V gene has CDR1 SNHLY and CDR2 FYNNEI. The CDR3 extends over 18 amino acids. This CDR3 reads CASSESEVSGQNNYGYTF. The CDR3 nucleotides are TGTGCCAGCAGTGAGTCTGAGGTCTCGGGACAGAACAACTATGGCTACACCTTC.

The J gene is TRBJ1-2, the V gene TRBV19; a weak D match, TRBD1 (6 bases). From germline, CDR1 is LNHDA and CDR2 SQIVND (reference sequence). V lost 5 bases and J lost 8, with 18 bases in between. CDR3 size: 14 residues. CDR3 sequence: CASSEPHRVYGYTF. The CDR3 region has the DNA TGTGCCAGTAGTGAACCCCACAGGGTTTACGGCTACACCTTC. The full variable domain, in which reference TRBV19 and TRBJ1-2 provide the parts outside the CDR3, is DGGITQSPKYLFRKEGQNVTLSCEQNLNHDAMYWYRQDPGQGLRLIYYSQIVNDFQKGDIAEGYSVSREKKESFPLTVTSAQKNPTAFYLCASSEPHRVYGYTFGSGTRLTVV.

V gene TRBV18 combines with J gene TRBJ2-5, with D unresolved. CDR1 KGHSH and CDR2 LQKENI come from the germline V gene. Trimming left V 1 base short and J 1 base short, with 7 bases between. CDR3 length: 14 amino acids. CDR3 amino acids: CASSPQELQETQYF. In DNA, the CDR3 is TGTGCCAGCTCACCACAGGAGCTCCAAGAGACCCAGTACTTC.

V and J are TRBV18 and TRBJ1-1; a weak D match, TRBD1 (5 bases). The length of the CDR3 is 14 residues. The germline V gene encodes CDR1 KGHSH and CDR2 LQKENI. The ends were cut back, 2 bases at V and 5 bases at J, with 12 bases in the middle. This chain's CDR3 is CASSPFSGLTEAFF. CDR3 coding DNA: TGTGCCAGCTCACCATTTTCAGGGTTAACTGAAGCTTTCTTT. Based on the CDR3 plus reference TRBV18 and TRBJ1-1, the full variable domain is NAGVMQNPRHLVRRRGQEARLRCSPMKGHSHVYWYRQLPEEGLKFMVYLQKENIIDESGMPKERFSAEFPKEGPSILRIQQVVRGDSAAYFCASSPFSGLTEAFFGQGTRLTVV.

The V gene is TRBV5-4, the J gene TRBJ2-1; 10 nucleotides align to TRBD1. Germline CDR1 and CDR2: SGHNT and YYREEE (reference sequence). The junction had 10 bases not matched to a gene; V was cut back by 9 bases and J by 7 bases. The CDR3 spans 14 residues. The CDR3 sequence is CATSLGTGVNEQFF. In nucleotides, the CDR3 is TGTGCCACCAGTCTCGGGACAGGGGTGAATGAGCAGTTCTTC.

The chain carries TRBV4-2 and TRBJ1-5, with 8 bases that match TRBD1. Trimming cost V 4 bases and J 4 bases; bases outside gene matches: 3. The CDR3 has 14 residues. Germline V CDR1 and CDR2: LGHNA, YNFKEQ. CDR3 DNA: TGTGCCAGCAGCCCCGGACAGGGTAATCAGCCCCAGCATTTT. It translates to CASSPGQGNQPQHF.

This chain uses TRBV6-5 with TRBJ2-1, with 10 positions matching TRBD2. This CDR3 is 16 amino acids long. Germline values: CDR1 MNHEY, CDR2 SVGAGI. With V trimmed by 0 bases and J by 6 bases, 5 bases remained unmatched. The CDR3 here is CASSYSTAGGTNEQFF. DNA for the CDR3: TGTGCCAGCAGTTACTCGACAGCGGGAGGGACCAATGAGCAGTTCTTC.

V is TRBV28 and J is TRBJ1-1; 7 bases are a match to TRBD1. V lost 6 bases, J lost 4 bases, and 2 bases stayed unmatched. The CDR3 extends over 12 amino acids. Germline V gives CDR1 MDHEN, CDR2 SYDVKM. CDR3 loop: CASRSGGTEAFF. In DNA, the CDR3 is TGTGCCAGCAGATCAGGGGGCACTGAAGCTTTCTTT.

This clone was found once. V gene TRBV6-5 combines with J gene TRBJ2-7, with 10 bases that match TRBD2. Per the germline V gene, CDR1 is MNHEY and CDR2 is SVGAGI. The CDR3 is 12 amino acids. V trimming: 6 bases; J trimming: 5 bases; junction bases outside the gene matches: 1. The CDR3 here is CASRGLADEQYF. CDR3 DNA sequence: TGTGCCAGCAGAGGACTAGCGGACGAGCAGTACTTC.

This sequence joins TRBV9 and TRBJ2-7, with 10 bases that match TRBD2. The CDR3 has 15 residues. Trimming cost V 0 bases and J 5 bases; bases outside gene matches: 5. Germline-derived CDR1 and CDR2 are SGDLS and YYNGEE. The chain's CDR3 is CASSVVLAGVDEQYF. As DNA, the CDR3 is TGTGCCAGCAGCGTAGTGCTAGCGGGAGTTGACGAGCAGTACTTC.

This clone was seen once. This chain's CDR3 is CASSPGVSGRASRNEQFF. CDR3 DNA sequence: TGTGCCAGCAGCCCAGGGGTTAGCGGGAGGGCTAGTCGAAATGAGCAGTTCTTC. The V and J genes are TRBV7-2 and TRBJ2-1, with TRBD2 identical over 11 bases. Losses at the gene ends were 5 bases for V and 7 bases for J; bases not matched to a gene: 16. Germline values: CDR1 SGHTA, CDR2 FQGNSA. This CDR3 contains 18 residues.

The chain recombines TRBV25-1 with TRBJ2-1; D gene ambiguous. From germline, CDR1 is MGHDK and CDR2 SYGVNS. The CDR3 contains 14 residues. The germline V and J ends were trimmed by 6 bases and 0 bases, with 9 bases remaining between them. The CDR3 is CASSHPSSYNEQFF. For the CDR3, the DNA is TGTGCCAGCAGCCATCCCAGCTCCTACAATGAGCAGTTCTTC.

The chain employs TRBV25-1 and TRBJ1-6; 9 positions agree with TRBD1. The CDR3 covers 15 residues. The germline V gene has CDR1 MGHDK and CDR2 SYGVNS. The junction had 7 bases not matched to a gene; V was cut back by 5 bases and J by 8 bases. Here the CDR3 DNA reads TGTGCCAGCAGTAAATCTGGGACAGGGTATTCACCCCTCCACTTT. Its protein is CASSKSGTGYSPLHF.

This clone occurred a few times. The gene calls are TRBV27 and TRBJ2-3; the D gene is possibly TRBD2 (5 bases). Germline V gives CDR1 MNHEY, CDR2 SMNVEV (reference sequence). The ends were cut back, 7 bases at V and 4 bases at J, with 27 bases in the middle. This CDR3 is 18 amino acids long. The CDR3 nucleotides read TGTGCCAGCATTATCTACCCCGGGGTTCCTATAGAATCAGATACGCAGTATTTT. Amino acids: CASIIYPGVPIESDTQYF.

The chain joins TRBV5-8 to TRBJ1-6; 8 bases fit TRBD1. Unmatched junction bases numbered 8, after V lost 5 bases and J lost 10 bases. CDR3 length: 14 amino acids. Looked up from germline, CDR1 is SGHTS and CDR2 is YDEGEE. The CDR3 here is CASRSTGGGSPLHF. CDR3 bases: TGTGCCAGCAGGTCTACAGGGGGAGGCTCACCCCTCCACTTT.

This chain joins TRBV5-6 and TRBJ2-7, with 8 nucleotides matching TRBD1. The J segment lost 0 bases and the V segment lost 5 bases, leaving 7 bases of the junction unmatched. The CDR3 runs 15 residues. CDR1 and CDR2 (germline): SGHDT, YYEEEE. The CDR3 protein is CASRSDRESSYEQYF. DNA of the CDR3: TGTGCCAGCAGATCGGACAGGGAGAGCTCCTACGAGCAGTACTTC.